The text below deals with one T cell receptor (beta chain). Only in-frame clones appear in the TCRdb table, and some are missing; sequencing was by immunoSEQ multiplex PCR. In the table there are tens of thousands of clones, about 84% of which are singletons. There are 13 residues in the CDR3. Trimming cost V 5 bases and J 5 bases, with 9 bases left between them. CDR1 is PRHDT and CDR2 is FYEKMQ in the germline V gene (reference sequence). The data were taken from a study of OX40 agonist ivuxolimab in advanced cancers. The chain is built from TRBV13 and TRBJ1-4, with D uncertain. Material: CD4+ or CD8+ T cells sorted from blood, obtained in a trial of the OX40 agonist ivuxolimab. The TCR originated in an adult with an advanced solid tumor such as melanoma, head and neck, liver or kidney cancer. CDR3 bases: TGTGCCAGCAGCACTCCGGGGAATGAAAAACTGTTTTTT. Its translation: CASSTPGNEKLFF.